This entry lists 22 T cell receptor beta chains sequenced from one sample in a study of cytomegalovirus exposure and HLA in healthy donors. 13 Jbeta primers and 60 Vbeta primers were used for the PCR. Clones were sequenced by immunoSEQ multiplex PCR, and TCRdb holds only the in-frame ones, with some missing. Among 130,000 or so clones, around 83% were seen once, and the ten largest hold under 3%. Material: PBMCs. The receptor source for this set is a woman between 18 and 30 years old in good health and CMV-seropositive.

Here the CDR3 reads CASSPRDSATYEQYF. Written as DNA, the CDR3 is TGTGCCAGCAGCCCCCGGGACTCCGCAACCTACGAGCAGTACTTC. This chain links TRBV9 with TRBJ2-7, with a tentative D call TRBD2 (6 bases). The germline V and J ends were trimmed by 4 bases and 2 bases, with 16 bases remaining between them. The CDR3 is made up of 15 amino acids. Germline V gene sequence: CDR1 SGDLS, CDR2 YYNGEE.

About this clone itself: Compared with germline, one end of the junction differs, possibly owing to a read error. The chain links TRBV6-1 to TRBJ2-3; no definite D call. CDR1 and CDR2 from the germline V gene are MNHNS and SASEGT. The CDR3 sequence is 14 residues long. The CDR3 protein is CTSRSRISTDTQYF. In DNA form, the CDR3 reads TGTACCAGCAGGTCGAGAATCAGCACAGATACGCAGTATTTT.

V gene TRBV10-2 combines with J gene TRBJ2-7; D is possibly TRBD2 (6 bases). In germline, CDR1 is WSHSY, CDR2 SAAADI. The CDR3 consists of 13 residues. V was shortened by 0 bases and J by 5 bases, with 8 bases between the two germline ends. The CDR3 DNA sequence: TGCGCCAGCAGTGAGTCTGGGGGGAACGAGCAGTACTTC. As protein: CASSESGGNEQYF.

This chain joins TRBV10-3 and TRBJ1-3, with D possibly being TRBD1 (6 bases). Trimming left V 2 bases short and J 0 bases short, with 17 bases between. The germline CDR1 and CDR2 sequences are ENHRY and SYGVKD. The CDR3 is 18 residues long. The CDR3 reads CAISETWTAWDSGNTIYF. CDR3 coding DNA: TGTGCCATCAGTGAGACTTGGACAGCCTGGGACTCTGGAAACACCATATATTTT.

With regard to this clone: The DNA is left out, because the CDR3 cannot be placed on it with certainty; the CDR3 is given as TCRdb lists it. The chain recombines TRBV2 with TRBJ1-1; TRBD1, as called in the table, went unchecked against the DNA. Germline CDR1 SNHLY, CDR2 FYNNEI. The CDR3 is 14 residues long, ends included. CDR3 sequence: CASILGAVGTEAFF.

The chain uses TRBV7-6 and TRBJ2-1; tentative D call: TRBD1 (6 bases). The V gene lost 5 bases and the J gene lost 9 bases, with 8 bases spanning the gap. Germline values: CDR1 SGHVS, CDR2 FNYEAQ. This CDR3 is 11 amino acids long. The CDR3 DNA reads as TGTGCCAGCAGCAGGGGGATTGAGCAGTTCTTC. Amino acid sequence: CASSRGIEQFF.

The genes are TRBV4-1 and TRBJ2-5; TRBD1 agrees at 10 bases. The CDR3 consists of 18 residues. Germline values: CDR1 MGHRA, CDR2 YSYEKL. Trimming took 9 bases from V and 5 from J; bases not matched to a gene: 21. CDR3 sequence (DNA): TGCGCCAGTAACGCCCGGACAGGGGGGACGGGGGGGCCTGAGACCCAGTACTTC. It translates to CASNARTGGTGGPETQYF.

Only a few counts were recorded for this clone. The CDR3 region has the DNA TGTGCCTGGAGTGTTGGTCTGGCCCCTCAGCCCCAGCATTTT. Amino acid sequence: CAWSVGLAPQPQHF. The V call is TRBV30, the J call TRBJ1-5, with no clear D. Germline V CDR1 and CDR2: GTSNPN, SVGIG (reference sequence). The CDR3 length is 14 residues. The V end lost 0 bases, the J end lost 6 bases, and 12 bases lay between the germline ends.

This clone was detected only a few times. This chain's CDR3 is CASSQGRGRRNTEAFF. The CDR3 DNA sequence: TGTGCCAGCAGCCAAGGGAGGGGACGAAGGAACACTGAAGCTTTCTTT. The chain joins TRBV11-2 to TRBJ1-1; possibly TRBD1 for D (5 bases). Trimming pared 5 bases from V and 1 base from J, leaving 17 bases between. Germline V CDR1 and CDR2: SGHAT, FQNNGV. This CDR3 has 16 amino acids. The full variable domain, in which reference TRBV11-2 and TRBJ1-1 provide the parts outside the CDR3, is EAGVAQSPRYKIIEKRQSVAFWCNPISGHATLYWYQQILGQGPKLLIQFQNNGVVDDSQLPKDRFSAERLKGVDSTLKIQPAKLEDSAVYLCASSQGRGRRNTEAFFGQGTRLTVV.

The chain carries TRBV20-1 and TRBJ2-1; D gene unclear. V was pared by 6 bases and J by 7 bases, with 7 bases between. The CDR3 consists of 10 residues. Germline V gene lookup returns CDR1 DFQATT and CDR2 SNEGSKA (reference sequence). CDR3 amino acids: CSAQYNEQFF. The CDR3, as DNA: TGCAGTGCACAATATAATGAGCAGTTCTTC.

The V call is TRBV28, the J call TRBJ2-5; 10 positions agree with TRBD1. The CDR3 runs to 16 residues. Germline V gene data show CDR1 as MDHEN and CDR2 as SYDVKM. V gave up 2 bases and J gave up 1 base; unmatched junction bases: 4. The CDR3 region has the DNA TGTGCCAGCAGTTTAGGGGACAGGGGCCCCCAAGAGACCCAGTACTTC. Amino acid sequence: CASSLGDRGPQETQYF.

V is TRBV19 and J is TRBJ1-5; a possible D gene is TRBD1 (6 bases). V shed 8 bases and J shed 4 bases, with 21 bases lying between them. This CDR3 is 16 amino acids long. Germline CDR1 is LNHDA and CDR2 is SQIVND (reference sequence). The DNA for the CDR3 is TGTGCCAGTCGTCGGAAGGGGGACCTCGGAAATCAGCCCCAGCATTTT. Its translation: CASRRKGDLGNQPQHF.

The chain employs TRBV19 and TRBJ1-5; unclear D gene. V lost 11 bases, J lost 2 bases, and 16 bases lay in between. Germline CDR1 LNHDA, CDR2 SQIVND (reference sequence). CDR3 length: 14 residues. The CDR3 reads CAAKSGVGNQPQHF. The CDR3 region has the DNA TGTGCCGCAAAATCCGGTGTGGGCAATCAGCCCCAGCATTTT. Drawing the rest from reference TRBV19 and TRBJ1-5, the complete variable domain is DGGITQSPKYLFRKEGQNVTLSCEQNLNHDAMYWYRQDPGQGLRLIYYSQIVNDFQKGDIAEGYSVSREKKESFPLTVTSAQKNPTAFYLCAAKSGVGNQPQHFGDGTRLSIL.

CDR3 sequence (DNA): TGTGCCAGCAGTAGTCCCCCCTATACCGACACCGGGGAGCTGTTTTTT. It codes for CASSSPPYTDTGELFF. This sequence joins TRBV2 and TRBJ2-2; D gene ambiguous. The CDR3 contains 16 residues. The germline V and J ends were trimmed by 5 bases and 3 bases, with 16 bases remaining between them. Germline V gives CDR1 SNHLY, CDR2 FYNNEI.

CDR3 residues: CASSLTENTEAFF. In DNA, the CDR3 is TGTGCCAGCAGCCTAACTGAGAACACTGAAGCTTTCTTT. The chain has TRBV7-8 and TRBJ1-1; no reliable D call. The CDR3 length is 13 residues. CDR1 SGHVS and CDR2 FQNEAQ come from the germline V gene. Trimming took off 5 bases at V and 1 base at J, with 8 bases between the two ends.

The V gene is TRBV13, the J gene TRBJ2-3, with 9 positions matching TRBD2. CDR3 length: 14 amino acids. Germline loops: CDR1 PRHDT, CDR2 FYEKMQ (reference sequence). V dropped 3 bases and J dropped 3; count of bases not matched to a gene: 1. CDR3 DNA sequence: TGTGCCAGCAGCTTGGGACTAGCAACAGATACGCAGTATTTT. Translated, it gives CASSLGLATDTQYF.

J is TRBJ2-2 and V is TRBV7-3; D is unclear. The CDR3 is made up of 14 amino acids. Germline V CDR1 and CDR2: SGHTA, FQGTGA. V was clipped by 3 bases and J by 5 bases, with 10 bases between them. The CDR3: CASSFFPETGELFF. In DNA form, the CDR3 reads TGTGCCAGCAGCTTTTTCCCAGAAACCGGGGAGCTGTTTTTT. Variable domain in full (rest from reference TRBV7-3 and TRBJ2-2): GAGVSQTPSNKVTEKGKYVELRCDPISGHTALYWYRQSLGQGPEFLIYFQGTGAADDSGLPNDRFFAVRPEGSVSTLKIQRTERGDSAVYLCASSFFPETGELFFGEGSRLTVL.

This chain connects TRBV6-4 to TRBJ2-3, with no clear D. With 4 bases removed from V and 0 bases from J, the gap between germline ends came to 11 bases. Germline V lookup: CDR1 MRHNA, CDR2 SNTAGT. The CDR3 is 15 residues long. The chain's CDR3 is CASSAVPVSTDTQYF. The CDR3 DNA reads as TGTGCCAGCAGTGCCGTGCCAGTTAGCACAGATACGCAGTATTTT.

V gene TRBV5-4 combines with J gene TRBJ1-2; 9 bases agree with TRBD1. The CDR3 has 13 residues. Trimming cost V 4 bases and J 4 bases; bases outside gene matches: 2. CDR1 is SGHNT, CDR2 YYREEE, per germline (reference sequence). The CDR3 DNA follows: TGTGCCAGCAGCCCGGGACAGGGCTATGGCTACACCTTC. Encoded protein: CASSPGQGYGYTF.

The rearrangement joins TRBV5-1 to TRBJ1-2; the D is unclear. The CDR3 is 14 residues long. V gave up 4 bases and J gave up 3 bases, with 13 bases separating them. CDR1 is SGHRS, CDR2 YFSETQ, per germline. In DNA form, the CDR3 reads TGCGCCAGCAGCCAGACCCGGGATCACTATGGCTACACCTTC. Residues: CASSQTRDHYGYTF.

In regard to this clone: The same CDR3 arises from other DNA sequences in this sample as well. CDR3 sequence reads: CASLTQGYEQYF. CDR3 sequence (DNA): TGTGCCAGTTTGACACAGGGTTACGAGCAGTACTTC. The V gene is TRBV28, the J gene TRBJ2-7; TRBD1 might be the D (6 bases). Per germline, CDR1 MDHEN and CDR2 SYDVKM. Trimming cost V 9 bases and J 4 bases, with 13 bases left between them. CDR3 length: 12 residues.

The gene calls are TRBV7-9 and TRBJ1-4, with 8 bases fitting TRBD1. The junction had 6 bases not matched to a gene; V was cut back by 8 bases and J by 7 bases. Per the germline V gene, CDR1 is SEHNR and CDR2 is FQNEAQ (reference sequence). The CDR3 covers 13 residues. The DNA for the CDR3 is TGTGCCAGCGGCAGGGGGCATAGTGAAAAACTGTTTTTT. Amino acid sequence: CASGRGHSEKLFF.